This is a list of T cell receptor beta chains from one sample in a study of blood T cell repertoires in COVID-19. Libraries were prepared by immunoSEQ multiplex PCR; TCRdb keeps only in-frame clonotypes and omits some of them. Here the sample spans around 370,000 clones, 85% to 90% being singletons. Sequenced material: peripheral blood. The source of these receptors is a man in his late teens or twenties with active or convalescent COVID-19. CDR3s include the opening cysteine and the closing phenylalanine or tryptophan. A D gene is named only where the DNA matches it firmly. Size tells how often a clone was seen (once, few, many) or the class of an expanded clone, and some rows leave it out.

>13|TRBJ2-3|TRBV28|-|once
TGTGCCTGTTATACAGGAGCCACAGATACGCAGTATTTT
CACYTGATDTQYF
>17|TRBJ1-1|TRBV7-9|TRBD1|-
TGTGCCAGCAGCTTATTGGGACAGGGGATTTTGAACACTGAAGCTTTCTTT
CASSLLGQGILNTEAFF
>13|TRBJ2-1|TRBV7-2|TRBD2|-
TGTGCCAGCAGCCCGCCTAGCGGGAATGAGCAGTTCTTC
CASSPPSGNEQFF
>13|TRBJ2-7|TRBV12-3/TRBV12-4|-|-
TGTGCCAGCAGTTTCCCCCCTGTTTACGAGCAGTACTTC
CASSFPPVYEQYF
>14|TRBJ2-2|TRBV5-1|-|once
TGCGCCAGCAGCTTGGCCAGGGGAACCGGGGAGCTGTTTTTT
CASSLARGTGELFF
>15|TRBJ2-5|TRBV27|-|-
TGTGCCAGCAAGGTATGGAGCGGACTAAGGGAGACCCAGTACTTC
CASKVWSGLRETQYF
>12|TRBJ2-5|TRBV5-5|-|-
TGTGCCAGCAGCAACAGGGAAGAGACCCAGTACTTC
CASSNREETQYF
>13|TRBJ1-1|TRBV19|-|once
TGTGCCAGTAGTATAATCCTCAACACTGAAGCTTTCTTT
CASSIILNTEAFF
>14|TRBJ2-7|TRBV9|TRBD1|-
TGTGCCAGCACCCGGGACAGGGGGCCCCACGAGCAGTACTTC
CASTRDRGPHEQYF
>15|TRBJ1-1|TRBV27|TRBD1|-
TGTGCCAGCAGTCCCCCGACAGGGCTGGGGACTGAAGCTTTCTTT
CASSPPTGLGTEAFF
>14|TRBJ1-5|TRBV28|-|-
TGTGCCAGCAGTTTAAGAGGGTTGAATCAGCCCCAGCATTTT
CASSLRGLNQPQHF
>15|TRBJ2-1|TRBV3-1/TRBV3-2|-|-
TGTGCCAGCAGCCCCAAGCCGAGCTCCTACAATGAGCAGTTCTTC
CASSPKPSSYNEQFF
>15|TRBJ1-3|TRBV6-5|-|-
TGTGCCAGCAGTTTACTACAGGGTGGGGGAAACACCATATATTTT
CASSLLQGGGNTIYF
>16|TRBJ2-1|TRBV9|TRBD2|-
TGTGCCAGCAGCGTAAGACTAGCGGGGACTAACAATGAGCAGTTCTTC
CASSVRLAGTNNEQFF
>15|TRBJ2-7|TRBV7-2|TRBD1|-
TGTGCCAGCAGCCGGGGGACAGGAAACGCCTACGAGCAGTACTTC
CASSRGTGNAYEQYF
>14|TRBJ2-1|TRBV9|TRBD1|-
TGTGCCAGCACCCCGGGACAGTACCCCAATGAGCAGTTCTTC
CASTPGQYPNEQFF
>15|TRBJ1-1|TRBV6-5|-|-
TGTGCCAGCAGTTACCCTGGACAGATGAACACTGAAGCTTTCTTT
CASSYPGQMNTEAFF
>14|TRBJ1-6|TRBV7-9|-|-
TGTGCCAGCAGCCGCCAGGGGTTTAATTCACCCCTCCACTTT
CASSRQGFNSPLHF
>14|TRBJ2-4|TRBV13|-|once
TGTGCCAGCAGCTCAAAATCGACGGGGGAGGTTCAGTACTTC
CASSSKSTGEVQYF
>16|TRBJ1-5|TRBV28|-|-
TGTGCCAGCAGTTTCCTGGAGGGGTTTGGCAATCAGCCCCAGCATTTT
CASSFLEGFGNQPQHF
>16|TRBJ1-5|TRBV4-2|TRBD1|-
TGTGCCAGCAGCCAAGAAGGGACAGTCCTTAATCAGCCCCAGCATTTT
CASSQEGTVLNQPQHF
>15|TRBJ2-1|TRBV5-6|-|-
TGTGCCAGCAGCTTGAGGACAGACTTTGTAGATGAGCAGTTCTTC
CASSLRTDFVDEQFF
>16|TRBJ2-1|TRBV7-6|TRBD2|-
TGTGCCAGCAGCCCCCAGACTAGCCGGGCCCACAATGAGCAGTTCTTC
CASSPQTSRAHNEQFF
>13|TRBJ1-4|TRBV28|TRBD1|-
TGTGCCAGCAGGGGGACAGAGAATGAAAAACTGTTTTTT
CASRGTENEKLFF
>13|TRBJ2-7|TRBV27|-|-
TGTGCCAGCAGTTTTCGGACTTCCTACGAGCAGTACTTC
CASSFRTSYEQYF
>13|TRBJ2-3|TRBV24-1|-|-
TGTGCCACCAGTGACCGCAGGGGAGATACGCAGTATTTT
CATSDRRGDTQYF
>15|TRBJ1-4|TRBV9|TRBD1|-
TGTGCCAGCAGCGTAGGGACAGGGACGAATGAAAAACTGTTTTTT
CASSVGTGTNEKLFF
>13|TRBJ2-2|TRBV3-1/TRBV3-2|-|-
TGTGCCAGCAGCCAAACGGGGACCGGGGAGCTGTTTTTT
CASSQTGTGELFF
>17|TRBJ2-3|TRBV11-2|-|-
TGTGCCAGCAGCTACTCCGGGACTTACGTAAGCACAGATACGCAGTATTTT
CASSYSGTYVSTDTQYF
>14|TRBJ1-5|TRBV28|-|few
TGTGCCAGCAGTTTACTAGGTGGCAATCAGCCCCAGCATTTT
CASSLLGGNQPQHF
>16|TRBJ1-2|TRBV28|-|-
TGTGCCAGCAGTTCCCCCCTGGACAGCGCTAACTATGGCTACACCTTC
CASSSPLDSANYGYTF
>14|TRBJ1-4|TRBV6-1|-|-
TGTGCCAGCAGTTCACAGGGTGGGAATGAAAAACTGTTTTTT
CASSSQGGNEKLFF
>16|TRBJ2-7|TRBV5-6|TRBD1|once
TGTGCCAGCAGCTGGGAGACAGGGGGCGCCCTCGACGAGCAGTACTTC
CASSWETGGALDEQYF
>11|TRBJ1-2|TRBV12-3/TRBV12-4|-|-
TGTGCCAGCAGTTTACTCTATGGCTACACCTTC
CASSLLYGYTF
>13|TRBJ1-2|TRBV27|TRBD1|-
TGTGCCAGCAGTAGGGGGCCATACTATGGCTACACCTTC
CASSRGPYYGYTF
>13|TRBJ2-3|TRBV27|TRBD1|once
TGTGCCAGCAGCCTGGACAGGGGAGATACGCAGTATTTT
CASSLDRGDTQYF
>14|TRBJ2-2|TRBV5-1|-|-
TGCGCCAGCAGCTCAACAGGGTTGTCCGGGGAGCTGTTTTTT
CASSSTGLSGELFF
>15|TRBJ2-7|TRBV11-2|TRBD2|-
TGTGCCAGCAGCATAGCTAGCGGGAGGTTGAACGAGCAGTACTTC
CASSIASGRLNEQYF
>16|TRBJ2-2|TRBV2|TRBD2|-
TGTGCCAGCAGTAAGGGACTAGCGGCTAACACCGGGGAGCTGTTTTTT
CASSKGLAANTGELFF
>12|TRBJ2-1|TRBV11-3|-|few
TGTGCCAGCAGCCAGAACGACAATGAGCAGTTCTTC
CASSQNDNEQFF
>12|TRBJ1-2|TRBV2|TRBD1|-
TGTGCCAGCAGTCCAGGGGGATATGGCTACACCTTC
CASSPGGYGYTF
>12|TRBJ2-2|TRBV28|-|-
TGTGCCAGCAGGAGAAGAACCGGGGAGCTGTTTTTT
CASRRRTGELFF
>14|TRBJ2-7|TRBV6-5|TRBD1|once
TGTGCCAGCAGTCCACACAGGGGGCGGTACGAGCAGTACTTC
CASSPHRGRYEQYF
>16|TRBJ2-5|TRBV27|-|-
TGTGCCAGCAGTTTATTTGGTCGTTCTGGGGCCGAGACCCAGTACTTC
CASSLFGRSGAETQYF
>14|TRBJ1-2|TRBV18|TRBD1|once
TGTGCCAGCTCACAAAACGCAGGGGGCTATGGCTACACCTTC
CASSQNAGGYGYTF
>16|TRBJ2-7|TRBV9|TRBD1|-
TGTGCCAGCAGCGCAGGGACAGCGCCATACTCCTACGAGCAGTACTTC
CASSAGTAPYSYEQYF
>17|TRBJ2-3|TRBV11-2|TRBD2|-
TGTGCCAGCAGCTTAGATATTTGGGGGACTACCACAGATACGCAGTATTTT
CASSLDIWGTTTDTQYF
>16|TRBJ1-2|TRBV9|-|-
TGTGCCAGCAGCGTAGGGGAGGGAGCTTCTAACTATGGCTACACCTTC
CASSVGEGASNYGYTF
>14|TRBJ1-5|TRBV7-2|TRBD1|-
TGTGCCAGCAGCTTAAGACAGGGTAATCAGCCCCAGCATTTT
CASSLRQGNQPQHF
>13|TRBJ2-1|TRBV28|TRBD2|-
TGTGCCATCGGGACTAGCGGTTACAATGAGCAGTTCTTC
CAIGTSGYNEQFF